This TCR beta chain was retrieved from a study of T cells after yellow fever vaccination. Study background: The SMART-Seq v4 Ultra Low Input method served to prepare the low-cell-number fractions.

TCRdb ran MiXCR on the 5' RACE reads and lists one entry per CDR3 protein. The table shows approximately 510,000 distinct CDR3 sequences, with just over 20% occurring only once. The CDR3 totals 16 residues. The junction had 5 bases not matched to a gene; V was cut back by 4 bases and J by 4 bases. Germline CDR1 and CDR2: SGHTA and FQGNSA. J is TRBJ2-1 and V is TRBV7-2; TRBD2 matches at 12 bases. The clonotype comes from a man between 18 and 35 years old who received the YFV17D yellow fever vaccine. Source: PBMCs, taken about 20 days after the first yellow fever vaccination. Here the CDR3 reads CASSSGLAGWYNEQFF. The CDR3 DNA follows: TGTGCCAGCAGCTCTGGACTAGCGGGGTGGTACAATGAGCAGTTCTTC. Using reference TRBV7-2 and TRBJ2-1 for the parts outside the CDR3, the full variable domain is GAGVSQSPSNKVTEKGKDVELRCDPISGHTALYWYRQSLGQGLEFLIYFQGNSAPDKSGLPSDRFSAERTGGSVSTLTIQRTQQEDSAVYLCASSSGLAGWYNEQFFGPGTRLTVL.